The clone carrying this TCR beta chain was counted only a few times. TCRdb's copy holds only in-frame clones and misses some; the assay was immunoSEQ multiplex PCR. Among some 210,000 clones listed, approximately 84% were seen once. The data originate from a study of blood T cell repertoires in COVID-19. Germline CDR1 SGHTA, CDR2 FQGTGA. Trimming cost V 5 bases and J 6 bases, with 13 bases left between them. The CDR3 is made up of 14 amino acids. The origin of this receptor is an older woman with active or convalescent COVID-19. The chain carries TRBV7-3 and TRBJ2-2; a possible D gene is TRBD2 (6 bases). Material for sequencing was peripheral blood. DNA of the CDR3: TGTGCCAGCAGCCGGGGGTCTGGAGCCGGGGAGCTGTTTTTT. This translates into CASSRGSGAGELFF.